This entry describes one T cell receptor (beta chain). This sample was included in a study of cytomegalovirus exposure and HLA in healthy donors. PCR amplification relied on 60 Vbeta primers (plus 13 Jbeta primers). Profiling relied on immunoSEQ multiplex PCR, and the TCRdb table lists in-frame clones only, not all of them. The table for this sample gives 75,000 to 90,000 clones. Germline V gene lookup returns CDR1 SNHLY and CDR2 FYNNEI. V shed 5 bases, J shed 3 bases, and the junction held 4 bases outside the gene matches. The CDR3 runs 15 residues. This clonotype originated in a woman between 55 and 75 years old in good health and CMV-seronegative. The V gene is TRBV2, the J gene TRBJ2-1, with TRBD2 matching over 10 bases. Sequenced sample: PBMCs. The CDR3 protein is CASSRTSGDYNEQFF. CDR3 bases: TGTGCCAGCAGTAGGACTAGCGGAGACTACAATGAGCAGTTCTTC.